The sequence of this TCR beta chain was determined in a study of blood T cell repertoires in COVID-19. Study-wide context: Specimens from acute and convalescent COVID-19 originated in the United States, Italy and Spain. PBMCs, B-cell-depleted T cells, or T cells were the source of the cDNA or gDNA that made up the material.

This CDR3 is 14 amino acids long. Between the trimmed V and J ends, which lost 1 base and 0 bases, there was a span of 6 bases. Germline V lookup: CDR1 SGHAT, CDR2 FQNNGV. Clones were sequenced by immunoSEQ multiplex PCR, and TCRdb holds only the in-frame ones, with some missing. The table has some 35,000 clones, 78% seen once. The sequenced sample consisted of peripheral blood. This TCR was recovered from a man aged 70 or older with acute or convalescent COVID-19. V usage is TRBV11-2 and J usage is TRBJ1-1; D gene unclear. The CDR3 reads CASSLVSVNTEAFF. The CDR3 DNA reads TGTGCCAGCAGCTTAGTTTCCGTGAACACTGAAGCTTTCTTT.